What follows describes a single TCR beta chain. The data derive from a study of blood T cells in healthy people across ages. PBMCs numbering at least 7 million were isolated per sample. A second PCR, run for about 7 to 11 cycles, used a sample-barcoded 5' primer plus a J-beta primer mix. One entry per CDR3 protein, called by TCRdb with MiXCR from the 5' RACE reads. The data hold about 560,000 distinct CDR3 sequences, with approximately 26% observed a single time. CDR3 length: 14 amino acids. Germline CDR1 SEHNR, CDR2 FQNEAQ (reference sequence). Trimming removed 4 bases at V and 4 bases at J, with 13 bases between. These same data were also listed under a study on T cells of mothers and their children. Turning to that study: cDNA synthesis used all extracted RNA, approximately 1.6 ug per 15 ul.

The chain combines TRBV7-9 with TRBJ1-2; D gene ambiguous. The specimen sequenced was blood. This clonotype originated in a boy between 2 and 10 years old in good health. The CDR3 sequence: CASSWTSSPYGYTF. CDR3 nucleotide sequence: TGTGCCAGCAGCTGGACCTCCTCTCCCTATGGCTACACCTTC. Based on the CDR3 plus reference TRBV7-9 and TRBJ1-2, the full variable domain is DTGVSQNPRHKITKRGQNVTFRCDPISEHNRLYWYRQTLGQGPEFLTYFQNEAQLEKSRLLSDRFSAERPKGSFSTLEIQRTEQGDSAMYLCASSWTSSPYGYTFGSGTRLTVV.